This T cell receptor beta chain originates from a study of blood T cell repertoires in COVID-19. Authors' methods: The authors estimated nucleated cell counts from reference gene primer amplification. Assay used: immunoSEQ multiplex PCR; TCRdb lists only in-frame clones, some missing. Clone size and the V and J calls come from that table; the DNA yielded D and trimming. This table holds under 200,000 clones, roughly 71% found once. The source of this sequence is an elderly woman with acute or convalescent COVID-19. Sequencing was done on a sample of peripheral blood.

The CDR3 sequence: CSASPQGPSYEQYF. Here the CDR3 DNA reads TGCAGTGCTAGTCCCCAGGGGCCATCCTACGAGCAGTACTTC. The chain combines TRBV20-1 with TRBJ2-7; tentatively, D is TRBD1 (6 bases). Germline V gene lookup returns CDR1 DFQATT and CDR2 SNEGSKA (reference sequence). There are 14 residues in the CDR3. Deletions cut 3 bases from V and 1 base from J, with 13 bases between.